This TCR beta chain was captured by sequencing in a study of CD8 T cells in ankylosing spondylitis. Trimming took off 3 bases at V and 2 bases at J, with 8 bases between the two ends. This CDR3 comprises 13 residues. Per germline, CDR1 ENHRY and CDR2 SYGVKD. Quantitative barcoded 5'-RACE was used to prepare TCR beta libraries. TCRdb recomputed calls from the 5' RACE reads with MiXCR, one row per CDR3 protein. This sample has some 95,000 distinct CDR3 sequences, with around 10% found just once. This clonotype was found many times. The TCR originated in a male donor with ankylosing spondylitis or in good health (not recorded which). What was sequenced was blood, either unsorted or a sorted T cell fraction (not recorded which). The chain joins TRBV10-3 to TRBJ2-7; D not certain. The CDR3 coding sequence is TGTGCCATCAGTGATACCCAGCCCTACGAGCAGTACTTC. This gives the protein CAISDTQPYEQYF.